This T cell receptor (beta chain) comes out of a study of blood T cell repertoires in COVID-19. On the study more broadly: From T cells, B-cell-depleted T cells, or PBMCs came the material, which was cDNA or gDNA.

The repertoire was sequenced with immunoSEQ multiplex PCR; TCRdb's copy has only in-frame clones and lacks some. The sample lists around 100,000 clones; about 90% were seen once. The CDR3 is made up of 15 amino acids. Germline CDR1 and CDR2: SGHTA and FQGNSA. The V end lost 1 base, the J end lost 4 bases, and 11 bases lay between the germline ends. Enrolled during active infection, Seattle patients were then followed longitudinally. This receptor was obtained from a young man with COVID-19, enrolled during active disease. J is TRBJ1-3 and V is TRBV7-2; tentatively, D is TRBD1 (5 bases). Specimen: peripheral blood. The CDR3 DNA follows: TGTGCCAGCAGCTTAGACCGGGGGTGGGGAAACACCATATATTTT. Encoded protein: CASSLDRGWGNTIYF. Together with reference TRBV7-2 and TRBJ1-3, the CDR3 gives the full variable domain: GAGVSQSPSNKVTEKGKDVELRCDPISGHTALYWYRQSLGQGLEFLIYFQGNSAPDKSGLPSDRFSAERTGGSVSTLTIQRTQQEDSAVYLCASSLDRGWGNTIYFGEGSWLTVV.